These T cell receptor beta chains were read from a single sample in a study of shared clonotypes between healthy human individuals. Assay: immunoSEQ multiplex PCR; the TCRdb copy retains only in-frame clones and omits some. The sample yields some 2 million clones, roughly 95% seen once. Sequencing was carried out using naive CD8+ T cells sorted from blood. The receptors shown here come from a man aged 18 to 35 in good health. Both conserved end residues are part of each CDR3. A D gene is named only where the DNA matches it firmly. The size of a clone is reported for some rows only, either as once, few or many, or as a class for expanded clones.

j_call clone_size d_call v_call cdr3_aa cdr3_nt
TRBJ1-4 . . TRBV14 CASSQDFRRGPTNEKLFF TGTGCCAGCAGCCAAGATTTCAGGAGAGGTCCTACTAATGAAAAACTGTTTTTT
TRBJ1-1 . . TRBV19 CATLLRSMNTEAFF TGTGCCACCCTCTTGCGCTCCATGAACACTGAAGCTTTCTTT
TRBJ2-1 . . TRBV7-6 CASSHRGGNEQFF TGTGCCAGCAGCCACAGGGGAGGGAATGAGCAGTTCTTC
TRBJ2-3 . . TRBV9 CASSVEGYTDTQYF TGTGCCAGCAGCGTAGAGGGATACACAGATACGCAGTATTTT
TRBJ1-2 . . TRBV27 CASSPDGQQAFYGYTF TGTGCCAGCAGCCCCGACGGACAGCAAGCCTTCTATGGCTACACCTTC
TRBJ2-2 . TRBD1 TRBV7-6 CASSLVVGGVTGELFF TGTGCCAGCAGCTTAGTAGTAGGGGGCGTCACCGGGGAGCTGTTTTTT
TRBJ1-1 . . TRBV29-1 CSVEGGELPEAFF TGCAGCGTTGAGGGCGGGGAGTTGCCTGAAGCTTTCTTT
TRBJ2-1 once TRBD2 TRBV25-1 CASSESASGNEQFF TGTGCCAGCAGTGAATCGGCTAGCGGCAATGAGCAGTTCTTC
TRBJ1-1 . . TRBV4-2 CASSQAEGVSTEAFF TGTGCCAGCAGCCAGGCCGAGGGGGTGTCCACTGAAGCTTTCTTT
TRBJ2-5 . . TRBV6-1 CASSAWDGNLQETQYF TGTGCCAGCAGTGCCTGGGACGGTAACTTACAAGAGACCCAGTACTTC
TRBJ2-5 . . TRBV4-1 CASSQDFEETQYF TGCGCCAGCAGCCAAGATTTTGAAGAGACCCAGTACTTC
TRBJ2-3 . TRBD2 TRBV7-8 CASSQTSAGTDTQYF TGTGCCAGCAGCCAAACTAGCGCCGGCACAGATACGCAGTATTTT
TRBJ1-4 . . TRBV13 CASSSRGGEKLFF TGTGCCAGCAGCAGCCGGGGGGGTGAAAAACTGTTTTTT
TRBJ2-7 . . TRBV9 CASSVGWEPLYEQYF TGTGCCAGCAGCGTAGGGTGGGAACCTCTCTACGAGCAGTACTTC
TRBJ2-1 . TRBD1 TRBV11-3 CASSWAGGSYNEQFF TGTGCCAGCAGCTGGGCAGGGGGCTCCTACAATGAGCAGTTCTTC
TRBJ2-7 . . TRBV10-3 CAISGPGGGGSSYEQYF TGTGCCATCAGCGGCCCCGGTGGTGGGGGGAGCTCCTACGAGCAGTACTTC
TRBJ1-6 . TRBD1 TRBV2 CASGPGQGNSPLHF TGTGCCAGCGGGCCGGGACAGGGGAATTCACCCCTCCACTTT
TRBJ1-1 . . TRBV12-5 CASDLSGMNTEAFF TGTGCTAGTGATCTTAGCGGTATGAACACTGAAGCTTTCTTT
TRBJ2-5 . TRBD1 TRBV9 CASSATGTEAQETQYF TGTGCCAGCAGCGCAACCGGGACAGAGGCACAAGAGACCCAGTACTTC
TRBJ2-7 . . TRBV7-9 CASSLGSGEQYF TGTGCCAGCAGCTTAGGATCGGGCGAGCAGTACTTC
TRBJ1-4 . . TRBV27 CASSLGDGATNEKLFF TGTGCCAGCAGTTTAGGGGACGGTGCAACTAATGAAAAACTGTTTTTT
TRBJ2-3 . . TRBV10-3 CAISVRDNTDTQYF TGTGCCATCAGTGTCCGGGATAATACAGATACGCAGTATTTT
TRBJ2-2 . . TRBV30 CAWTGSPSGELFF TGTGCCTGGACGGGTTCCCCCTCCGGGGAGCTGTTTTTT
TRBJ1-2 . . TRBV5-4 CASSLTPAGYTF TGTGCCAGCAGCTTGACCCCGGCTGGCTACACCTTC
TRBJ2-7 . . TRBV11-2 CASSLGRESHSSYEQYF TGTGCCAGCAGCCTAGGAAGGGAGAGTCACAGCTCCTACGAGCAGTACTTC